A single sample gave rise to the 20 T cell receptor beta chains below, sequenced in a study of T cell repertoires in cytomegalovirus infection. No antigen is known for these receptors. MiXCR was run by TCRdb on the reads, yielding one entry per CDR3 protein. The sample lists about 890,000 distinct CDR3 sequences, 31% occurring once. Sample: cultured CD8+ T cells from PBMCs, taken from culture after CMV antigen stimulation. All receptors derive from a human donor in good health (CMV status not recorded). Some clones in this sample may be carry-over from other donors' samples.

This clonotype was picked up a small number of times. The chain couples TRBV12-3 or TRBV12-4 to TRBJ1-1; D not resolved. CDR3 length: 15 amino acids. Trimming shortened V by 1 base and J by 0 bases, and 9 bases separated the two germline ends. The CDR3 spells CASSLGQRLNTEAFF. CDR3 DNA: TGTGCCAGCAGTTTAGGGCAACGATTGAACACTGAAGCTTTCTTT.

The table lists this clonotype with a few counts. The chain recombines TRBV12-5 with TRBJ1-2; no clear D. The CDR3 loop spans 16 amino acids. Between the trimmed V and J ends, which lost 1 base and 4 bases, there was a span of 16 bases. CDR1 and CDR2 (germline): LGHNT, FRNRAP. CDR3: CASGLGADPNRYGYTF. CDR3 coding DNA: TGTGCTAGTGGTTTGGGAGCAGACCCCAACCGCTATGGCTACACCTTC.

This chain uses TRBV4-3 with TRBJ1-1, with D maybe TRBD1 (5 bases). Per the germline V gene, CDR1 is LGHNA and CDR2 is YSLEER. The CDR3 extends over 18 amino acids. Trimming shortened V by 0 bases and J by 1 base, and 18 bases separated the two germline ends. The CDR3 sequence is CASSQEEGMGERNTEAFF. CDR3 coding DNA: TGCGCCAGCAGCCAAGAAGAGGGAATGGGGGAACGGAACACTGAAGCTTTCTTT.

This clonotype was observed at least ten times. J is TRBJ2-2 and V is TRBV7-6, with D perhaps TRBD1 (6 bases). The CDR3 contains 16 residues. Per germline, CDR1 SGHVS and CDR2 FNYEAQ. V lost 2 bases to trimming and J lost 4 bases, with 14 bases between them. DNA of the CDR3: TGTGCCAGCAGCTTATCAGGGGCAAGTCGCACCGGGGAGCTGTTTTTT. Its translation: CASSLSGASRTGELFF.

The CDR3 sequence: CASSSLQTYTGELFF. The CDR3 DNA is TGTGCCAGCAGTTCCCTCCAGACCTACACCGGGGAGCTGTTTTTT. The chain has TRBV28 and TRBJ2-2; no clear D. With 4 bases removed from V and 3 bases from J, the gap between germline ends came to 12 bases. The CDR3 covers 15 residues. Looked up from germline, CDR1 is MDHEN and CDR2 is SYDVKM. Using reference TRBV28 and TRBJ2-2 for the parts outside the CDR3, the full variable domain is DVKVTQSSRYLVKRTGEKVFLECVQDMDHENMFWYRQDPGLGLRLIYFSYDVKMKEKGDIPEGYSVSREKKERFSLILESASTNQTSMYLCASSSLQTYTGELFFGEGSRLTVL.

This chain connects TRBV5-1 to TRBJ1-1; D possibly corresponds to TRBD1 (5 bases). V gave up 0 bases and J gave up 3 bases, with 15 bases separating them. The CDR3 contains 16 residues. In germline, CDR1 is SGHRS, CDR2 YFSETQ. For the CDR3, the DNA is TGCGCCAGCAGCTTGGGCTTTTCGGGACGTGACACTGAAGCTTTCTTT. This sequence encodes CASSLGFSGRDTEAFF.

This CDR3 is CASSLSEGSPLHF. CDR3 in DNA: TGTGCCAGCAGTTTATCGGAGGGCTCACCCCTCCACTTT. This chain joins TRBV27 and TRBJ1-6, with unresolved D. Germline CDR1 and CDR2: MNHEY and SMNVEV (reference sequence). With 0 bases removed from V and 10 bases from J, the gap between germline ends came to 7 bases. The CDR3 is made up of 13 amino acids.

V gene TRBV7-9 combines with J gene TRBJ2-7, with no clear D. The CDR3 spans 13 residues. The ends were cut back, 1 base at V and 5 bases at J, with 9 bases in the middle. The germline V gene has CDR1 SEHNR and CDR2 FQNEAQ (reference sequence). CDR3 sequence (DNA): TGTGCCAGCAGCTTAGGACCGAGCCACGAGCAGTACGTC. Its translation is CASSLGPSHEQYV.

This clonotype was observed a few times. The rearrangement uses TRBV7-6 and TRBJ1-3, with D possibly being TRBD1 (5 bases). The germline V and J ends were trimmed by 10 bases and 0 bases, with 10 bases remaining between them. The CDR3 is 13 residues long. Germline CDR1 and CDR2: SGHVS and FNYEAQ. The CDR3 here is CANPDSSGNTIYF. For the CDR3, the DNA is TGTGCCAACCCAGACAGCTCTGGAAACACCATATATTTT.

The chain employs TRBV19 and TRBJ1-5, with D possibly being TRBD1 (6 bases). V lost 5 bases and J lost 4, with 24 bases in between. There are 18 residues in the CDR3. Germline CDR1 and CDR2: LNHDA and SQIVND (reference sequence). The CDR3 is CASSPPVAGRDINQPQHF. For the CDR3, the DNA is TGTGCCAGTAGTCCCCCGGTGGCCGGCCGGGACATAAATCAGCCCCAGCATTTT.

The chain couples TRBV11-3 to TRBJ2-3; D gene ambiguous. CDR1 and CDR2 (germline): SGHNT, YENEEA. Between the trimmed V and J ends, which lost 4 bases and 4 bases, there was a span of 15 bases. CDR3 length equals 15 residues. The CDR3 reads CASSSTMSRADTQYF. The CDR3 DNA follows: TGTGCCAGCAGCTCGACCATGTCTCGCGCAGATACGCAGTATTTT.

In this sample, this clonotype turned up many times. This rearrangement joins TRBV5-1 to TRBJ2-2, with D maybe TRBD1 (6 bases). The CDR3 loop spans 15 amino acids. CDR1 SGHRS and CDR2 YFSETQ come from the germline V gene. Deletions cut 3 bases from V and 2 bases from J, with 11 bases between. CDR3: CASSYGTTNTGELFF. CDR3 bases: TGCGCCAGCAGCTACGGGACAACAAACACCGGGGAGCTGTTTTTT.

A few counts support this clonotype. The chain uses TRBV5-4 and TRBJ1-1; TRBD1 aligns across 9 bases. Trimming took 7 bases from V and 5 from J; bases not matched to a gene: 3. The germline gives CDR1 SGHNT, CDR2 YYREEE (reference sequence). The CDR3 contains 12 residues. CDR3 in DNA: TGTGCCAGCGGGGACAGGGCAACTGAAGCTTTCTTT. This gives the protein CASGDRATEAFF. The full variable domain, in which reference TRBV5-4 and TRBJ1-1 provide the parts outside the CDR3, is ETGVTQSPTHLIKTRGQQVTLRCSSQSGHNTVSWYQQALGQGPQFIFQYYREEENGRGNFPPRFSGLQFPNYSSELNVNALELDDSALYLCASGDRATEAFFGQGTRLTVV.

This clonotype was seen many times. The chain couples TRBV7-8 to TRBJ1-2; a weak D match, TRBD1 (5 bases). Trimming left V 2 bases short and J 0 bases short, with 19 bases between. CDR1 SGHVS and CDR2 FQNEAQ come from the germline V gene. CDR3 length: 18 residues. The CDR3 spells CASSLWGDSWETNYGYTF. CDR3 in DNA: TGTGCCAGCAGCTTATGGGGAGACAGCTGGGAAACTAACTATGGCTACACCTTC.

DNA for the CDR3: TGTGCCAGTAGTATTGCACAGGGGGCTTGGCAGCCCCAGCATTTT. Amino acid sequence: CASSIAQGAWQPQHF. V is TRBV19 and J is TRBJ1-5; 9 nucleotides agree with TRBD1. The trim removed 3 bases at V and 7 bases at J, leaving 7 bases unmatched. The CDR3 consists of 15 residues. Germline CDR1 is LNHDA and CDR2 is SQIVND (reference sequence).

The J gene is TRBJ2-3, the V gene TRBV10-2, with 7 bases fitting TRBD1. From germline, CDR1 is WSHSY and CDR2 SAAADI. The V gene end was trimmed by 2 bases and the J gene end by 0 bases; junction bases not matched to a gene: 2. The CDR3 contains 15 residues. The CDR3 here is CASSETGASTDTQYF. CDR3 nucleotides: TGCGCCAGCAGTGAGACAGGGGCCAGCACAGATACGCAGTATTTT.

The chain has TRBV25-1 and TRBJ2-7, with 14 bases lining up with TRBD2. Trimming cost V 3 bases and J 3 bases; bases outside gene matches: 4. The CDR3 is made up of 16 amino acids. Germline CDR1 is MGHDK and CDR2 is SYGVNS. CDR3 protein: CASSEEGLAGVYEQYF. CDR3 bases: TGTGCCAGCAGTGAGGAGGGACTAGCGGGGGTCTACGAGCAGTACTTC.

This clonotype was observed a handful of times. This chain connects TRBV10-3 to TRBJ1-6; 7 nucleotides match TRBD1. V shed 5 bases, J shed 8 bases, and the junction held 12 bases outside the gene matches. The CDR3 has 16 residues. The germline CDR1 and CDR2 sequences are ENHRY and SYGVKD. The CDR3 coding sequence is TGTGCCATCAGTCTTACAGGGACAGCAGAGCATTCACCCCTCCACTTT. It codes for CAISLTGTAEHSPLHF.

This clonotype was seen a few times. This rearrangement joins TRBV7-9 to TRBJ1-4, with TRBD1 identical over 7 bases. The CDR3 loop spans 14 amino acids. J lost 7 bases, V lost 3 bases, and 5 bases had no gene match. Germline assignment: CDR1 SEHNR and CDR2 FQNEAQ (reference sequence). CDR3: CASSFDRESEKLFF. The CDR3 bases are TGTGCCAGCAGCTTCGACAGGGAAAGTGAAAAACTGTTTTTT.

J is TRBJ2-1 and V is TRBV4-1; D is perhaps TRBD1 (6 bases). The CDR3 has 16 residues. V was shortened by 1 base and J by 2 bases, with 12 bases between the two germline ends. Germline assignment: CDR1 MGHRA and CDR2 YSYEKL. CDR3 sequence (DNA): TGCGCCAGCAGCCAAGGGGGGCACCTAACCTACAATGAGCAGTTCTTC. This translates into CASSQGGHLTYNEQFF.